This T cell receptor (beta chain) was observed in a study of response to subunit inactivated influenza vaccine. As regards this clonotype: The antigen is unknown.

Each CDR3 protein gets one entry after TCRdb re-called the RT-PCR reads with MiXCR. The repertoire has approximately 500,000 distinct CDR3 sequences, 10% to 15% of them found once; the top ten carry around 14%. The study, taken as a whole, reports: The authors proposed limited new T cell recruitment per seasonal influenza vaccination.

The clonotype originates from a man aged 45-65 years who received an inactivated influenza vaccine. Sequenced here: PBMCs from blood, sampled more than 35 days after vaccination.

The CDR3 protein is CASSLASGAGEKLFF. In DNA form, the CDR3 reads TGTGCCAGCAGCTTAGCATCAGGGGCTGGAGAAAAACTGTTTTTT. The chain recombines TRBV7-2 with TRBJ1-4, with a possible D match to TRBD1 (6 bases). Germline V gene data show CDR1 as SGHTA and CDR2 as FQGNSA. There are 15 residues in the CDR3. V lost 0 bases, J lost 8 bases, and 13 bases lay in between. Variable domain in full (rest from reference TRBV7-2 and TRBJ1-4): GAGVSQSPSNKVTEKGKDVELRCDPISGHTALYWYRQSLGQGLEFLIYFQGNSAPDKSGLPSDRFSAERTGGSVSTLTIQRTQQEDSAVYLCASSLASGAGEKLFFGSGTQLSVL.